The T cell receptor beta chain under discussion was sequenced for a study of blood T cell repertoires in COVID-19. The method was immunoSEQ multiplex PCR; TCRdb's version includes in-frame clones alone and lacks a portion of them. Seen here are some 200,000 clones, roughly 90% observed once, and the top ten hold about 8.1%. J gave up 5 bases and V 8 bases, and 4 bases lay outside the gene matches. Per germline, CDR1 KGHDR and CDR2 SFDVKD. This CDR3 contains 13 residues. The V call is TRBV24-1, the J call TRBJ2-2; 7 bases are shared with TRBD1. This TCR was recovered from a woman younger than 35 who had recovered from COVID-19. Source material: PBMCs or T cells enriched from blood (not recorded which). For the CDR3, the DNA is TGTGCCACCATGGACAGGAGTACCGGGGAGCTGTTTTTT. Translated, it gives CATMDRSTGELFF.